This entry is about one T cell receptor (beta chain). What it recognizes is unknown. These data originate in a study of cytomegalovirus exposure and HLA in healthy donors. Study summary: The platform used for the approximately 130 validation repertoires matched that of the roughly 670 first-cohort repertoires, a later analysis reported. Study observations and caveats: Reports credit the classifier with highly specific, highly sensitive diagnosis of cytomegalovirus status. Many donors carried some public TCRs, although rarity characterized most TCR sequences.

TCRdb keeps only in-frame clones here, not all; method: immunoSEQ multiplex PCR. This table holds some 320,000 clones, around 90% found once. V was pared by 4 bases and J by 3 bases, with 6 bases of the junction left unmatched. CDR1 and CDR2 from the germline V gene are SGHTA and FQGNSA. The CDR3 has 14 amino acids. This chain uses TRBV7-2 with TRBJ2-7; TRBD2 matches 7 bases. The material sequenced was PBMCs. The TCR sequence derives from a woman aged 25-40 years in good health and CMV-seropositive. The CDR3 nucleotides read TGTGCCAGCAGCTGGTCAACGGGGGGCTACGAGCAGTACTTC. Encoded protein: CASSWSTGGYEQYF. The whole variable domain, remainder taken from reference TRBV7-2 and TRBJ2-7, is GAGVSQSPSNKVTEKGKDVELRCDPISGHTALYWYRQSLGQGLEFLIYFQGNSAPDKSGLPSDRFSAERTGGSVSTLTIQRTQQEDSAVYLCASSWSTGGYEQYFGPGTRLTVT.